Reported below is one TCR beta chain. Its antigen is unidentified. V dropped 4 bases and J dropped 1; count of bases not matched to a gene: 4. The CDR3 totals 15 residues. Germline CDR1 is MDHEN and CDR2 is SYDVKM. The data derive from a study of graft-versus-host responses after intestinal transplantation. About the research overall: Tacrolimus plus steroids were given to all recipients for approximately three years, preceded by anti-thymocyte globulin induction.

Profiled with immunoSEQ multiplex PCR; TCRdb holds only in-frame clones, not every one. This sample has 90,000 to 150,000 clones, with 85% to 95% found just once. Notes on the study in general: Clonal ratios of graft-versus-host to host-versus-graft in allografts were high for patients exhibiting graft-donor T cell macrochimerism. Early post-transplant falls in HvG clones accompanied the peak levels of circulating GvH clones. GvH clones detected in recipient marrow included some appearing first in ileum or blood.

This sequence was found in a human donor who received an intestinal transplant. The sample consisted of unstimulated CD8+ T cells sorted from spleen or lymph node cells, taken before intestinal transplant. The V call is TRBV28, the J call TRBJ1-5; 7 bases match TRBD1. This chain's CDR3 is CASSWTGDSNQPQHF. The CDR3 DNA follows: TGTGCCAGCAGTTGGACAGGCGACAGCAATCAGCCCCAGCATTTT.